Listed here is a single T cell receptor beta chain. What antigen it recognizes has not been identified. Base qualities were left out, and no much larger clone turns up one base away. The immunoSEQ Assay, a bias-controlled multiplex PCR, was used to amplify TCRbeta CDR3 regions from genomic DNA. The original pipeline was this. Within the assay, amplification of reference gene primers was used to estimate how many nucleated cells each sample contained. Sequence reads were collapsed and filtered to measure the absolute abundance of every unique TCRbeta CDR3 rearrangement. For each sample, productive Simpson clonality was calculated as the square root of Simpson's diversity index across productive rearrangements. The clones in this table, taken by TCRdb from immuneACCESS, are in-frame only. Not every clone is retained; where verified, under half of the shortfall comes from an unresolved V gene, and the cause of the rest is unknown. V, J and clone size were drawn from that table, and D and trimming were deduced from the DNA. Counted in this sample were some 120,000 clones; around nine tenths of them appeared once. The ten largest clones add up to about 2% of the sample.

Collaborating institutions collected whole blood in K2EDTA tubes following their own protocols. For TCRbeta analysis, collaborator samples were shipped as frozen whole blood, as isolated PBMCs, or as DNA extracted from either sample type. The data were taken from a study of blood T cell repertoires in COVID-19 (dated by TCRdb to 2018 to 2020). For the wider study: Samples from collaborators originated in the United States, Italy and Spain and spanned both the acute and convalescent phases of COVID-19. The material from the prospective study consisted of cDNA or gDNA derived from T cells, B-cell-depleted T cells, or PBMCs. Deeply sampled blood TCRbeta repertoires from subjects exposed to, actively infected with, or recovered from COVID-19 were included in the dataset. The repertoires were released in a freely available public database meant as a resource for research on the immune response to SARS-CoV-2. Samples came from the ongoing ImmuneRACE study (first 160 participants) plus 1,254 subjects from 6 global collaborators. A de-identified subject ID, COVID-19 status, age in years and sex were almost always included in the sample metadata. Where available, HLA class I and class II types were taken from metadata supplied by the sample provider and were not determined by assay-based typing.

Beyond this particular receptor, the publication reports: The quantity of clinical and demographic metadata differed by source and by participant and was supplied without curation.

This receptor was obtained from a woman between 50 and 59 years old with acute or convalescent COVID-19. Sequenced input: peripheral blood.

The DNA sequence is as follows: TGCGCCAGCAGCCTGGGGAGGGGAGGCGAAAAACTGTTTTTT. It translates as CASSLGRGGEKLFF. Recombination joined TRBV5-1 with TRBJ1-4; the D gene is perhaps TRBD1, from 5 matching bases. The CDR3 runs 14 amino acids, cysteine and phenylalanine included. Only the CDR3 portion is preserved as DNA: 42 bases, with reading frame beginning at the first base. Deletion took 4 bases off V and 8 bases off J, with a span of 15 bases between the germline ends. Taken from the germline V gene, the CDR1 and CDR2 loops are SGHRS and YFSETQ.